This T cell receptor (beta chain) comes out of a study of blood T cell repertoires in COVID-19. Background on the study: Sites in the United States, Italy and Spain provided acute and convalescent COVID-19 samples.

Original data processing: Estimates of nucleated cell counts were drawn from the amplification of reference gene primers. The assay was immunoSEQ multiplex PCR, and TCRdb's table has in-frame clones only and misses some. For V, J and clone size, that table is used; D and trimming come from the DNA. Of a few hundred thousand clones in the sample, nearly 90% were seen once. This study enrolled people aged about 18 to 100 from roughly 22 US geographic areas. Two consecutive negative NP/OP PCR tests, clearance, or resolved symptoms defined Cohort 3 recovery. This clone showed up just a few times. V gave up 5 bases and J gave up 4 bases; unmatched junction bases: 12. This CDR3 contains 16 residues. Germline V lookup: CDR1 LNHDA, CDR2 SQIVND (reference sequence).

The genes are TRBV19 and TRBJ2-7; the match to TRBD1 covers 9 bases. The sequence came from a woman aged 25-40 years who had recovered from COVID-19. Sample: PBMCs or T cells enriched from blood (not recorded which). CDR3 loop: CASSWGSGTGLYEQYF. As DNA, the CDR3 is TGTGCCAGTAGTTGGGGTTCTGGGACAGGGCTTTACGAGCAGTACTTC.